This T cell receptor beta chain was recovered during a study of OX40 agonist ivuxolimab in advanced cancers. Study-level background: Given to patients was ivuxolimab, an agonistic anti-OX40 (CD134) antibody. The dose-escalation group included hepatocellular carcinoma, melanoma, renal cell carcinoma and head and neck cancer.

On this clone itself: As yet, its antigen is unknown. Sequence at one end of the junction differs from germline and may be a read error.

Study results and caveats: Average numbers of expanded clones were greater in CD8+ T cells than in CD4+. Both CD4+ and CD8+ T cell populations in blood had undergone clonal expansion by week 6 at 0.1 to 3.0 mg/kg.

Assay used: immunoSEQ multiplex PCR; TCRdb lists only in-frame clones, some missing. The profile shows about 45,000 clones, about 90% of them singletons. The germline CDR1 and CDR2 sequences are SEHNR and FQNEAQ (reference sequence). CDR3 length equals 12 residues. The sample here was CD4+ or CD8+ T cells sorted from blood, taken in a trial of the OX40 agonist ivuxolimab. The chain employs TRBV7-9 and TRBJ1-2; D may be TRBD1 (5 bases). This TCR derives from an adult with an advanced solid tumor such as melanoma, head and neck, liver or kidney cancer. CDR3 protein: CASPETVLNLSF. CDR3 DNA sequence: TGTGCCAGCCCCGAGACAGTCTTGAATTTGTCCTTC.